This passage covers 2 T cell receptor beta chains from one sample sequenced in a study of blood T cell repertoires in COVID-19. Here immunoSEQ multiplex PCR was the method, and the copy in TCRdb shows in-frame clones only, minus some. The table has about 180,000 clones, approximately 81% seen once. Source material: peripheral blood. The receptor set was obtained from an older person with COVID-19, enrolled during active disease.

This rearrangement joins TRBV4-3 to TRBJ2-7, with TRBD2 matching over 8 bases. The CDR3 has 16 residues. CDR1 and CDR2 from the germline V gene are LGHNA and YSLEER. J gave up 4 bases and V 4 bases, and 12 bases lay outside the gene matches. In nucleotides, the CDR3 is TGCGCCAGCAGCCCCAATGCGGGGGGCGCCGGATACGAGCAGTACTTC. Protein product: CASSPNAGGAGYEQYF.

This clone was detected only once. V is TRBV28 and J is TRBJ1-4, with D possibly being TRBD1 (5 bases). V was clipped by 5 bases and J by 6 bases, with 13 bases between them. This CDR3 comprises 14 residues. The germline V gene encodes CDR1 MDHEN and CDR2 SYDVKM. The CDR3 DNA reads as TGTGCCAGCAGTCAAAACAGGCGACATGAAAAACTGTTTTTT. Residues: CASSQNRRHEKLFF.